These T cell receptor beta chains were read from a single sample in a study of chemoradiotherapy in HPV16-positive cancers. Data came from immunoSEQ multiplex PCR; TCRdb stores just in-frame clones and leaves some out. The sample carries over 30,000 clones, 80% recorded once. The sample was blood, taken from a patient who underwent chemoradiotherapy. The receptors originated from a human donor with HPV-associated anogenital cancer. Each CDR3 is given with its conserved first and last residue. D genes are given only for firm matches. A clone size is listed for some rows: how often the clone was seen (once, few, many), or a class if it is expanded.

cdr3_aa	cdr3_nt	j_call	d_call	clone_size	v_call
CASSPMDGTPGYTF	TGTGCCAGCAGTCCTATGGATGGGACTCCCGGCTACACCTTC	TRBJ1-2	.	.	TRBV6-1
CASRGAGRDRSYEQYF	TGCGCCAGCAGAGGGGCTGGGAGGGACCGATCCTACGAGCAGTACTTC	TRBJ2-7	TRBD2	.	TRBV5-1
CASSSQGGQPQHF	TGTGCCAGCAGCTCACAGGGGGGACAGCCCCAGCATTTT	TRBJ1-5	TRBD1	.	TRBV7-3
CASSGRTSEGNEQFF	TGTGCCAGCAGTGGCCGGACTAGCGAAGGAAATGAGCAGTTCTTC	TRBJ2-1	TRBD2	.	TRBV27
CASSFQTGGHGYTF	TGTGCCAGCAGCTTCCAGACAGGGGGTCACGGCTACACCTTC	TRBJ1-2	TRBD1	.	TRBV7-8
CASSKRDSNSYEQYF	TGTGCCAGCAGCAAGAGGGACAGTAACTCCTACGAGCAGTACTTC	TRBJ2-7	.	.	TRBV21-1
CASSAGAPLAKNIQYF	TGCGCCAGCAGCGCAGGGGCACCTTTAGCCAAAAACATTCAGTACTTC	TRBJ2-4	.	.	TRBV10-1
CASSLGQASSYEQYF	TGTGCCAGCAGCTTGGGACAGGCGAGTTCCTACGAGCAGTACTTC	TRBJ2-7	.	.	TRBV5-4
CASSIATLADEQYF	TGTGCCAGTAGTATTGCTACCCTCGCGGACGAGCAGTACTTC	TRBJ2-7	.	.	TRBV19
CASRGAGSAGTQYF	TGTGCCAGCAGAGGCGCGGGGTCTGCGGGGACCCAGTACTTC	TRBJ2-5	.	few	TRBV6-5
CASSYGQRLVGYTF	TGTGCCAGCAGTTACGGGCAGCGGCTGGTCGGCTACACCTTC	TRBJ1-2	.	few	TRBV6-5
CASSFSGGFTDTQYF	TGTGCCAGCAGCTTTAGCGGGGGATTCACAGATACGCAGTATTTT	TRBJ2-3	TRBD2	.	TRBV5-6
CASSLAEREETQYF	TGTGCCAGCAGCTTGGCCGAGAGAGAAGAGACCCAGTACTTC	TRBJ2-5	.	.	TRBV5-4
CASSPVPGTVYGYTF	TGTGCCAGCTCACCGGTACCCGGGACAGTTTATGGCTACACCTTC	TRBJ1-2	TRBD1	.	TRBV18
CASSLASRDTQYF	TGCGCCAGCAGCTTGGCCTCCCGGGATACGCAGTATTTT	TRBJ2-3	.	.	TRBV5-1
CASSLSRAGANVLTF	TGTGCCAGCAGTTTATCCAGGGCTGGGGCCAACGTCCTGACTTTC	TRBJ2-6	.	.	TRBV27
CASSLAGGPYGYTF	TGTGCCAGCAGCTTGGCCGGGGGGCCATATGGCTACACCTTC	TRBJ1-2	.	.	TRBV5-6
CASSQTRAPYQPQHF	TGTGCCAGCAGCCAGACACGGGCCCCCTATCAGCCCCAGCATTTT	TRBJ1-5	.	few	TRBV5-6
CASSLGGRGYEQYF	TGTGCCAGCAGCTTAGGTGGCAGGGGGTACGAGCAGTACTTC	TRBJ2-7	TRBD1	.	TRBV7-2
CASSPGQGGYGYTF	TGCGCCAGCAGCCCAGGACAGGGGGGCTATGGCTACACCTTC	TRBJ1-2	TRBD1	few	TRBV5-1
CASSEDPFVGTQYF	TGTGCCAGCAGTGAGGACCCCTTTGTTGGAACGCAGTATTTT	TRBJ2-3	.	.	TRBV2
CASSYSQRGTEQYF	TGTGCCAGCAGTTACTCCCAGCGGGGGACCGAGCAGTACTTC	TRBJ2-7	TRBD2	.	TRBV6-5
CASSLVGGDSNQPQHF	TGTGCCAGCAGCTTAGTAGGGGGGGATAGCAATCAGCCCCAGCATTTT	TRBJ1-5	.	.	TRBV7-9
CASSPGEGVTEAFF	TGTGCCAGCTCACCAGGAGAGGGGGTCACTGAAGCTTTCTTT	TRBJ1-1	.	few	TRBV18
CASRTEQGGDTGELFF	TGTGCCAGTAGAACCGAACAGGGGGGCGACACCGGGGAGCTGTTTTTT	TRBJ2-2	TRBD1	once	TRBV19
CARGTSHSGNTIYF	TGTGCCAGGGGGACATCCCACTCTGGAAACACCATATATTTT	TRBJ1-3	.	.	TRBV6-4
CATSSRLAGYYEQYF	TGTGCCACCAGCAGTCGACTAGCGGGGTATTACGAGCAGTACTTC	TRBJ2-7	TRBD2	.	TRBV15
CASSSRGVRNIQYF	TGTGCCAGCAGTTCGCGGGGGGTTAGAAACATTCAGTACTTC	TRBJ2-4	TRBD2	.	TRBV6-5
CASSLGQQGLPYEQYF	TGCGCCAGCAGCTTGGGCCAACAGGGTCTTCCCTACGAGCAGTACTTC	TRBJ2-7	.	.	TRBV5-1
CASSHERQWNTEAFF	TGTGCCAGCAGCCACGAAAGACAGTGGAACACTGAAGCTTTCTTT	TRBJ1-1	.	.	TRBV13
CSAGDPSGANVLTF	TGCAGCGCCGGGGACCCCTCTGGGGCCAACGTCCTGACTTTC	TRBJ2-6	.	.	TRBV29-1
CASTPEGGGRETQYF	TGTGCCAGCACCCCTGAAGGGGGTGGTCGGGAGACCCAGTACTTC	TRBJ2-5	.	.	TRBV7-9
CASSLTQGRYEQYF	TGTGCCAGCAGCTTGACACAGGGCCGCTACGAGCAGTACTTC	TRBJ2-7	.	few	TRBV7-3
CSAWTANEQFF	TGCAGTGCTTGGACTGCCAATGAGCAGTTCTTC	TRBJ2-1	.	.	TRBV20-1
CASSLQGSYEQYF	TGTGCCAGCAGTTTACAGGGATCCTACGAGCAGTACTTC	TRBJ2-7	.	.	TRBV5-8
CASSHGGASGNTIYF	TGCGCCAGCAGCCATGGCGGGGCTTCTGGAAACACCATATATTTT	TRBJ1-3	.	.	TRBV4-3
CSVEQGGYEQYF	TGCAGCGTTGAGCAGGGTGGGTACGAGCAGTACTTC	TRBJ2-7	.	.	TRBV29-1
CAKAEGRSRELFF	TGTGCTAAAGCAGAAGGGAGATCCCGGGAGCTGTTTTTT	TRBJ2-2	.	.	TRBV2
CSVGSGGQYNEQFF	TGCAGCGTGGGTAGCGGGGGCCAATACAATGAGCAGTTCTTC	TRBJ2-1	TRBD2	.	TRBV29-1
CASSPQSGPDTEAFF	TGTGCCAGCAGTCCGCAATCGGGCCCCGACACTGAAGCTTTCTTT	TRBJ1-1	.	.	TRBV5-4
CASRPGQADTQYF	TGTGCCAGTAGGCCGGGACAAGCAGATACGCAGTATTTT	TRBJ2-3	.	.	TRBV19
CASSSDRVELGYEQYF	TGTGCCAGCAGCTCGGACAGGGTCGAATTGGGATACGAGCAGTACTTC	TRBJ2-7	TRBD1	.	TRBV11-2
CASSRLGQEGKLFF	TGTGCCAGCAGCCGACTTGGACAGGAGGGAAAACTGTTTTTT	TRBJ1-4	TRBD1	.	TRBV4-2
CASSGSRNQPQHF	TGTGCCAGCAGTGGCAGCCGAAATCAGCCCCAGCATTTT	TRBJ1-5	.	.	TRBV27
CASSLRLAGGPQETQYF	TGTGCCAGCAGCCTTCGACTAGCGGGGGGGCCGCAGGAGACCCAGTACTTC	TRBJ2-5	TRBD2	.	TRBV11-3
CSARADETQYF	TGCAGTGCTAGAGCGGATGAGACCCAGTACTTC	TRBJ2-5	.	.	TRBV20-1
CASSFTGGKGYNSPLHF	TGTGCCAGCAGCTTCACAGGGGGTAAGGGGTATAATTCACCCCTCCACTTT	TRBJ1-6	TRBD1	.	TRBV11-2
CASSAGTGRSGANVLTF	TGTGCCAGCAGCGCCGGGACGGGGAGATCTGGGGCCAACGTCCTGACTTTC	TRBJ2-6	.	.	TRBV7-3
CASRGAIGYTF	TGTGCCAGCAGAGGCGCCATAGGCTACACCTTC	TRBJ1-2	.	few	TRBV27
CASSTPPGSTIYF	TGTGCCAGCAGCACCCCCCCAGGTTCCACCATATATTTT	TRBJ1-3	.	.	TRBV5-4
CASSSAGTGGGEQYF	TGTGCCAGCAGCTCCGCGGGGACAGGGGGAGGCGAGCAGTACTTC	TRBJ2-7	TRBD1	.	TRBV7-9
CASSPEPDSYSTQYF	TGTGCCAGCAGCCCAGAGCCTGACAGCTATTCGACCCAGTACTTC	TRBJ2-5	.	.	TRBV5-4
CASSVDAKVPSPLHF	TGTGCCAGCAGCGTGGACGCGAAAGTACCTTCACCCCTCCACTTT	TRBJ1-6	.	once	TRBV9
CASRAGRSNQPQHF	TGTGCCAGCAGAGCAGGACGGAGCAATCAGCCCCAGCATTTT	TRBJ1-5	.	few	TRBV27
CASSNLPSDRDNGYTF	TGTGCCAGTAGCAACCTGCCCTCCGACAGGGACAATGGCTACACCTTC	TRBJ1-2	TRBD1	.	TRBV19
CSTDRNTEAFF	TGCAGTACAGACAGGAACACTGAAGCTTTCTTT	TRBJ1-1	.	.	TRBV20-1
CASSEEQTGWTEAFF	TGTGCCAGCAGTGAAGAACAAACAGGGTGGACTGAAGCTTTCTTT	TRBJ1-1	.	.	TRBV6-1
CASSSRLGNYEQFF	TGTGCCAGCAGCTCCCGCCTGGGGAACTATGAGCAGTTCTTC	TRBJ2-1	.	.	TRBV7-6
CASSGGEGRPEPQYF	TGTGCCAGTAGCGGAGGGGAGGGACGGCCCGAACCCCAGTACTTC	TRBJ2-5	TRBD2	.	TRBV9